The entry below describes one T cell receptor beta chain. What it binds is not known. It was with 60 Vbeta and 13 Jbeta primers that the PCR ran. Clones were sequenced by immunoSEQ multiplex PCR, and TCRdb holds only the in-frame ones, with some missing. The sample consists of more than 60,000 clones, roughly 72% of them appearing once. The data belong to a study of cytomegalovirus exposure and HLA in healthy donors. Study summary: Among 150 million to 200 million T cells, an earlier analysis found 117 million unique TCR beta sequences.

V lost 6 bases, J lost 2 bases, and 7 bases stayed unmatched. CDR3 size: 14 residues. The germline CDR1 and CDR2 sequences are WNHNN and SYGVQD (reference sequence). Whole-study results and caveats: A previous analysis found most TCR beta V segments productive roughly 90% or roughly 30% of the time. Being indistinguishable, some V segments were excluded, TRBV6-2 and TRBV6-3 among them. Reportedly, a later analysis found an Asian-associated ancestry cluster had fewer N-insertions than the approximately 700-donor mean.

Input material: PBMCs. The sequence came from a man in his forties or fifties in good health and CMV-seropositive. This chain links TRBV10-1 with TRBJ2-7, with TRBD2 matching over 7 bases. The chain's CDR3 is CASSLSGKAYEQYF. CDR3 coding DNA: TGCGCCAGCAGCCTAAGCGGGAAGGCCTACGAGCAGTACTTC.